This record looks at one T cell receptor beta chain sequence and its context. As yet, its antigen is unknown. The entry originates in a study of graft-versus-host responses after intestinal transplantation. Whole-study findings and limits: Investigators detected GvH clones in recipient marrow, with some emerging earlier in ileum or blood. Early after transplant, HvG declines were associated with peak levels of circulating GvH clones.

Between the trimmed V and J ends, which lost 5 bases and 0 bases, there was a span of 11 bases. CDR3 length: 14 residues. Per germline, CDR1 SGHDT and CDR2 YYEEEE. Some clones are missing from TCRdb's copy, which holds only in-frame ones; the method was immunoSEQ multiplex PCR. The table lists 35,000 to 45,000 clones, roughly 95% of them singletons. The chain couples TRBV5-6 to TRBJ1-1, with D uncertain. This clonotype was sampled from a human donor who was the organ donor for an intestinal transplant. Specimen: unstimulated CD4+ T cells sorted from spleen or lymph node cells, collected before transplant. Here the CDR3 DNA reads TGTGCCAGCAGGGCTCCTAGCATGAACACTGAAGCTTTCTTT. Its translation: CASRAPSMNTEAFF.